This T cell receptor beta chain was sequenced for a study of tumor and adjacent non-tumor tissue in lung cancer. As for the study in general: Histology: under 15 adenocarcinoma, 2 squamous cell carcinoma, 1 small cell lung cancer. The patients, roughly 10 men and roughly 5 women, were about 30 to 85 with stage I to III disease.

Three rounds of nested PCR, following a modified ARM-PCR protocol, produced the TCRbeta library. Each CDR3 protein is one row after TCRdb ran MiXCR on the multiplex PCR reads. The sample contains 69,000 or so distinct CDR3 sequences, about three quarters of which appear only once. Study conclusions and caveats: In normal lung, the top 100 clones were significantly more dominant than in tumor.

This CDR3 has 15 amino acids. After removal of 4 bases from V and 2 bases from J, the junction contained 4 bases not matched to a gene. Germline values: CDR1 SGHAT, CDR2 FQDESV (reference sequence). RNA was extracted from bulk tissue without any cell sorting. Notes on this clonotype: Its target is not known. The final CDR3 position lacks the conserved phenylalanine or tryptophan, pointing to a likely read error.

This clonotype was sampled from a man in his sixties with non-small cell lung cancer. The rearrangement links TRBV11-1 to TRBJ2-1; 8 nucleotides match TRBD2. Sequencing used lung tumor tissue. For the CDR3, the DNA is TGTGCCAGCAGCTACATAGCGGGAACCTACAATGAGCAGTTCATC. Amino acids: CASSYIAGTYNEQFI.